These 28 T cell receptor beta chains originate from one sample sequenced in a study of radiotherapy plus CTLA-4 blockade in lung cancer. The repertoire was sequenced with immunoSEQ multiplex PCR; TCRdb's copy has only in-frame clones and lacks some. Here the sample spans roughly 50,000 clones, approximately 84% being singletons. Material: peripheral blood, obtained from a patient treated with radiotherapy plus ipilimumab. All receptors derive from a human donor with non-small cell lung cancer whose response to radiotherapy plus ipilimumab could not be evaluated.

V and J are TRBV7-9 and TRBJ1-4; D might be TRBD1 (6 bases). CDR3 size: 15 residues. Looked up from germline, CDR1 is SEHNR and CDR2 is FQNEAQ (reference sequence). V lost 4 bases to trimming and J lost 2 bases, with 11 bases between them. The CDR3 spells CASSSQQGTNEKLFF. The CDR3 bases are TGTGCCAGCAGCTCGCAACAGGGTACTAATGAAAAACTGTTTTTT.

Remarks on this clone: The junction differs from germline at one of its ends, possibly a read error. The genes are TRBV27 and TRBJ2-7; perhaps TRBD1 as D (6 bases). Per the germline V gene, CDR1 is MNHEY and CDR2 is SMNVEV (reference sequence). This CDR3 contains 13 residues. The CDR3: CVSSQLQGYEQYF. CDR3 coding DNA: TGTGTCAGCAGCCAGCTACAGGGCTACGAGCAGTACTTC.

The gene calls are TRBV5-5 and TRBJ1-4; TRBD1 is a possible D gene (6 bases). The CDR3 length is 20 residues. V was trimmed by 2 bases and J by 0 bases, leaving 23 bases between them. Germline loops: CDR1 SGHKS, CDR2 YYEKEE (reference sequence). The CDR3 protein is CASSFHPWDKRAPTNEKLFF. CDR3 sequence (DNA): TGTGCCAGCAGCTTCCACCCCTGGGACAAAAGAGCACCAACTAATGAAAAACTGTTTTTT.

The CDR3 region has the DNA TGTGCCAGCAGCTTGACCGGGTTACCCTACGAGCAGTACTTC. Translating it yields CASSLTGLPYEQYF. This chain uses TRBV7-2 with TRBJ2-7; no clear D gene. Germline V lookup: CDR1 SGHTA, CDR2 FQGNSA. V lost 3 bases and J lost 2, with 11 bases in between. The CDR3 totals 14 residues.

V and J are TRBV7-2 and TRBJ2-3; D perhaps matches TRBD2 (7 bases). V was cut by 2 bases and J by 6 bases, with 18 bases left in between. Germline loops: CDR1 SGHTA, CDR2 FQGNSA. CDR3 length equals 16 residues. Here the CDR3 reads CASSLSGGGPWDTQYF. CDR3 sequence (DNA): TGTGCCAGCAGCTTAAGTGGCGGGGGCCCTTGGGATACGCAGTATTTT.

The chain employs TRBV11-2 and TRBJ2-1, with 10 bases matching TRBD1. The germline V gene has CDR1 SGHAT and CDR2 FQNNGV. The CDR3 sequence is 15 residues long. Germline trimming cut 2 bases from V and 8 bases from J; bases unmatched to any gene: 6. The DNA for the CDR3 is TGTGCCAGCAGCTTATGGGACAGGGGAATCGATGAGCAGTTCTTC. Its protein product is CASSLWDRGIDEQFF.

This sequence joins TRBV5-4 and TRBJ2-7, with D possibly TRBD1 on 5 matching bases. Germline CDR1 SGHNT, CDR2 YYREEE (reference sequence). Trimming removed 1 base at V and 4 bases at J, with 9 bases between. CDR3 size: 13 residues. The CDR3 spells CASSLRTTYEQYF. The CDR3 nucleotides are TGTGCCAGCAGCTTGCGGACAACTTACGAGCAGTACTTC.

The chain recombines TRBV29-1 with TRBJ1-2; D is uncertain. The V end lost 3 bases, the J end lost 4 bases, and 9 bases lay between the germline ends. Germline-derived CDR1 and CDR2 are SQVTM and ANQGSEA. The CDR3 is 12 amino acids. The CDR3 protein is CSVDRETYGYTF. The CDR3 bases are TGCAGCGTTGACCGGGAAACCTATGGCTACACCTTC.

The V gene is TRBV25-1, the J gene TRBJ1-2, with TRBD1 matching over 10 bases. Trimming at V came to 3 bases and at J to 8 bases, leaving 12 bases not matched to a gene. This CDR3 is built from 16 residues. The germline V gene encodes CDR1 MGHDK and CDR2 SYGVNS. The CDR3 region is CASSDPARQGAKGYTF. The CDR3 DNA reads TGTGCCAGCAGTGACCCTGCCCGACAGGGGGCAAAGGGCTACACCTTC.

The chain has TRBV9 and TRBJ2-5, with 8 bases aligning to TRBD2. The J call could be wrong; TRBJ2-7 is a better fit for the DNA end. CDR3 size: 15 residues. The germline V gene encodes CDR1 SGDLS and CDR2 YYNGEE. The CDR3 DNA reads TGTGCCAGCAGCGTAGGGGCGGGAGGCACGTACGAGCAGTACTTC. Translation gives CASSVGAGGTYEQYF.

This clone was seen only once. The CDR3 sequence: CASSPSVQGSEQYF. CDR3 nucleotide sequence: TGTGCCAGCAGCCCCTCCGTACAGGGATCCGAGCAGTACTTC. This rearrangement joins TRBV9 to TRBJ2-7, with D maybe TRBD1 (6 bases). Trimming cost V 4 bases and J 6 bases, with 17 bases left between them. CDR3 length equals 14 residues. CDR1 is SGDLS, CDR2 YYNGEE, per germline. Full variable domain (missing parts from reference TRBV9 and TRBJ2-7): DSGVTQTPKHLITATGQRVTLRCSPRSGDLSVYWYQQSLDQGLQFLIQYYNGEERAKGNILERFSAQQFPDLHSELNLSSLELGDSALYFCASSPSVQGSEQYFGPGTRLTVT.

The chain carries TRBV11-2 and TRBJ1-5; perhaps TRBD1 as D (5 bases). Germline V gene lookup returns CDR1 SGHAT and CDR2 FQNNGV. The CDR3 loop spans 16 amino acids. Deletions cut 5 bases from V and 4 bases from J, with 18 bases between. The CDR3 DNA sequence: TGTGCCAGCAGCACCGGAGGAGGGGCGATTAATCAGCCCCAGCATTTT. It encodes CASSTGGGAINQPQHF. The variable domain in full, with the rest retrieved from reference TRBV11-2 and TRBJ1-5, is EAGVAQSPRYKIIEKRQSVAFWCNPISGHATLYWYQQILGQGPKLLIQFQNNGVVDDSQLPKDRFSAERLKGVDSTLKIQPAKLEDSAVYLCASSTGGGAINQPQHFGDGTRLSIL.

The DNA of the CDR3 is TGTGCCAGCAGCCCTTGGGACAAGAACTGGGACATTCAGTACTTC. Its translation: CASSPWDKNWDIQYF. V usage is TRBV11-2 and J usage is TRBJ2-4; TRBD1 might be the D (6 bases). Trimming stripped 5 bases from V and 8 bases from J, with 19 bases between. Per germline, CDR1 SGHAT and CDR2 FQNNGV. The CDR3 totals 15 residues. The full variable domain, in which reference TRBV11-2 and TRBJ2-4 provide the parts outside the CDR3, is EAGVAQSPRYKIIEKRQSVAFWCNPISGHATLYWYQQILGQGPKLLIQFQNNGVVDDSQLPKDRFSAERLKGVDSTLKIQPAKLEDSAVYLCASSPWDKNWDIQYFGAGTRLSVL.

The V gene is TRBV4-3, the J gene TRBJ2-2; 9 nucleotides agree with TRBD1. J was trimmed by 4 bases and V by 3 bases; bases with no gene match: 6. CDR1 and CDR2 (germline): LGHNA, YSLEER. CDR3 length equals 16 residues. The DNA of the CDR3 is TGCGCCAGCAGCCACCGTGGGACAGGGAGCACCGGGGAGCTGTTTTTT. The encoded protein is CASSHRGTGSTGELFF.

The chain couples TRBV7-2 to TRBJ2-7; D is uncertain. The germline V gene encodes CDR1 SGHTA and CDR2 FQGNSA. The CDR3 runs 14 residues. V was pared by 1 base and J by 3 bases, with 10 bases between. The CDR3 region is CASSLGLAVYEQYF. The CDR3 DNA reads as TGTGCCAGCAGCTTAGGCTTAGCTGTCTACGAGCAGTACTTC.

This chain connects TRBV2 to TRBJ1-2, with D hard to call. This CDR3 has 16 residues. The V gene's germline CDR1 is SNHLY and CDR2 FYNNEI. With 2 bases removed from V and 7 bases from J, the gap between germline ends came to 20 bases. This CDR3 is CASSENRWYGVSGYTF. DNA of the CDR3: TGTGCCAGCAGTGAAAATAGGTGGTACGGAGTATCTGGCTACACCTTC.

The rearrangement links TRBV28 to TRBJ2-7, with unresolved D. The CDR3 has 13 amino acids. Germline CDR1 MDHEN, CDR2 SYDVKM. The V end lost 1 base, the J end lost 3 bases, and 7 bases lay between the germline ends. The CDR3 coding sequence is TGTGCCAGCAGTTTATTTAGCTTCTACGAGCAGTACTTC. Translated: CASSLFSFYEQYF.

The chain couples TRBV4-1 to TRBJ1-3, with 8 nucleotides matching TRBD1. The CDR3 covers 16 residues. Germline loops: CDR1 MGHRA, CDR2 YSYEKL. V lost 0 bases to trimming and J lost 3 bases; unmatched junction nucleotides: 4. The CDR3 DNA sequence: TGCGCCAGCAGCCAAGATCAGGGGGCCAGTGGAAACACCATATATTTT. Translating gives CASSQDQGASGNTIYF.

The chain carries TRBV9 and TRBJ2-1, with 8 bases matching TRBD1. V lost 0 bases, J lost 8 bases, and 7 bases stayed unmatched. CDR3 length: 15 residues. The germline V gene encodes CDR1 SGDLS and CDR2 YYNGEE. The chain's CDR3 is CASSVEGQVTDEQFF. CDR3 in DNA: TGTGCCAGCAGCGTAGAGGGACAGGTGACCGATGAGCAGTTCTTC.

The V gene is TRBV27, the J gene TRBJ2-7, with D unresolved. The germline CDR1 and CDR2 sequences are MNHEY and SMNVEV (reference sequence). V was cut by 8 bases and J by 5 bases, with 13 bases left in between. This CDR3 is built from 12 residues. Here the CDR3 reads CASGYAEDEQYF. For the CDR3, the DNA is TGTGCCAGCGGGTACGCAGAGGACGAGCAGTACTTC.

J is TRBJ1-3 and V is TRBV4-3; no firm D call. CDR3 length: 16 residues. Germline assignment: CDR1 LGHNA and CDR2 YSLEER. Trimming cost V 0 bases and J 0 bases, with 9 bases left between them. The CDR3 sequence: CASSQDPRGSGNTIYF. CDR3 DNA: TGCGCCAGCAGCCAAGACCCCCGCGGCTCTGGAAACACCATATATTTT.

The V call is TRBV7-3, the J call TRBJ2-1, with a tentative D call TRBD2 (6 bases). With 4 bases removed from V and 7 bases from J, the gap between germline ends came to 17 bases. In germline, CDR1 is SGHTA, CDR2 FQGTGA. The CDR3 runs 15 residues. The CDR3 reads CASSSMSGGVNEQFF. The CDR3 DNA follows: TGTGCCAGCAGCTCCATGTCCGGGGGTGTAAATGAGCAGTTCTTC.

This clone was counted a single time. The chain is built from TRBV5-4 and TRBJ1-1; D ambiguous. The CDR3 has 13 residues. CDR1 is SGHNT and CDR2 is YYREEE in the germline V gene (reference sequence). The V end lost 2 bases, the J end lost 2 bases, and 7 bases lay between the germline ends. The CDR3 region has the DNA TGTGCCAGCAGCTTAGACATAAACACTGAAGCTTTCTTT. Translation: CASSLDINTEAFF.

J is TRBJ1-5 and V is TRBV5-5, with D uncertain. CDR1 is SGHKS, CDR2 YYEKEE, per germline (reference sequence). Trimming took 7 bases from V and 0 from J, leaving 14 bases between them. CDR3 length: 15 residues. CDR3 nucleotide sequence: TGTGCCAGCGCAGAGGTATCTGGTAGCAATCAGCCCCAGCATTTT. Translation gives CASAEVSGSNQPQHF.

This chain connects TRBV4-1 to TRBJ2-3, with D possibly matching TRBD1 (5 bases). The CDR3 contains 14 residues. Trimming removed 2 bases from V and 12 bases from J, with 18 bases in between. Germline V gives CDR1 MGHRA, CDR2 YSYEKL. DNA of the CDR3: TGCGCCAGCAGCCAACCTTTTGGACAAATAATACAGTATTTT. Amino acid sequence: CASSQPFGQIIQYF.

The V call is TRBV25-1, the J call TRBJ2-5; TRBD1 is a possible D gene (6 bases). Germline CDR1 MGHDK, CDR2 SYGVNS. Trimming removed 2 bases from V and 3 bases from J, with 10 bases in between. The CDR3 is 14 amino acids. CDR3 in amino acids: CASSEPNREETQYF. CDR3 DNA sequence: TGTGCCAGCAGTGAACCCAACAGGGAAGAGACCCAGTACTTC.

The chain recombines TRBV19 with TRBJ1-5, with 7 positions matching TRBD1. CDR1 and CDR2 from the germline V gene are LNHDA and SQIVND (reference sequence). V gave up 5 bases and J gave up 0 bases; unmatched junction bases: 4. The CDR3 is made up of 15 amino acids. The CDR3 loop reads CASSPGQSSNQPQHF. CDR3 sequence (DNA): TGTGCCAGTAGTCCGGGACAGTCTAGCAATCAGCCCCAGCATTTT. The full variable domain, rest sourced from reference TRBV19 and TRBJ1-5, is DGGITQSPKYLFRKEGQNVTLSCEQNLNHDAMYWYRQDPGQGLRLIYYSQIVNDFQKGDIAEGYSVSREKKESFPLTVTSAQKNPTAFYLCASSPGQSSNQPQHFGDGTRLSIL.

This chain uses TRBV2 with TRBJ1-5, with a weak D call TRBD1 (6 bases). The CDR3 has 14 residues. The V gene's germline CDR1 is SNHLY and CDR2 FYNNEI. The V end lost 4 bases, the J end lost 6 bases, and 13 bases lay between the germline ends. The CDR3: CASSGTAELQPQHF. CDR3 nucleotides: TGTGCCAGCAGTGGGACAGCCGAACTTCAGCCCCAGCATTTT.